This T cell receptor (beta chain) comes out of a study of a mutant IDH1 vaccine in newly diagnosed glioma. Study overall: Vaccines began 4-6 weeks after radiotherapy alone, or with temozolomide cycles. Radiotherapy, temozolomide, or both had been given previously, and both were given to most.

The data were produced by immunoSEQ multiplex PCR, yet TCRdb's version contains in-frame clones alone and is incomplete. Here the sample spans tens of thousands of clones, over 65% being singletons. In its sample, this clone was seen a few times. Antigen specificity is unknown. Time point given: week 35, safety follow-up. Every vaccine dose comprised 300 ug of mutant IDH1 20-mer peptide plus topical imiquimod. The source material was PBMCs, sampled from a glioma patient whose treatment included an IDH1 peptide vaccine. This receptor was identified in a man aged 25 to 45 with glioma.

In DNA form, the CDR3 reads TGTGCCAGCTCACCGACGGGAGGTTCCAAAAACATTCAGTACTTC. Its protein is CASSPTGGSKNIQYF. The chain combines TRBV18 with TRBJ2-4, with TRBD2 matching 7 bases. Germline-derived CDR1 and CDR2 are KGHSH and LQKENI. J was trimmed by 2 bases and V by 3 bases; bases with no gene match: 4. The CDR3 extends over 15 amino acids.